These 9 T cell receptor beta chains came from one sample sequenced in a study of a mutant IDH1 vaccine in newly diagnosed glioma (dated by TCRdb to 2020 to 2022). The sample's time point label is to be understood as: baseline, week 1 (first vaccination visit). The treatment or condition label for this specimen denotes: pre-vaccination baseline after standard-of-care therapy. Libraries were prepared through the immunoSEQ multiplex PCR assay. The table was pulled from immuneACCESS by TCRdb, which kept in-frame rearrangements only. Such tables lose some clones; where checked, under half of the loss comes from unresolved V genes, and the rest has no known cause. The sample includes tens of thousands of clones, with about four fifths observed a single time. Jointly, the top ten make up roughly 5% of the sample. Sequencing was performed on PBMCs, taken from a glioma patient treated with radiotherapy, temozolomide or both. The receptors here all came from a man aged 40-49 years with glioma. Some clones in this sample may be carry-over from other donors' samples.

V usage is TRBV9 and J usage is TRBJ2-5; D call uncertain. Germline-derived CDR1 and CDR2 are SGDLS and YYNGEE. Between the trimmed V and J ends, which lost 0 bases and 4 bases, there was a span of 10 bases. The CDR3 length is 14 residues. The DNA of the CDR3 is TGTGCCAGCAGCGTAGTTGGTGGTGCAGAGACCCAGTACTTC. Protein sequence: CASSVVGGAETQYF. The full variable domain, in which reference TRBV9 and TRBJ2-5 provide the parts outside the CDR3, is DSGVTQTPKHLITATGQRVTLRCSPRSGDLSVYWYQQSLDQGLQFLIQYYNGEERAKGNILERFSAQQFPDLHSELNLSSLELGDSALYFCASSVVGGAETQYFGPGTRLLVL.

The rearrangement uses TRBV2 and TRBJ2-1; TRBD2 matches 10 bases. The germline V gene encodes CDR1 SNHLY and CDR2 FYNNEI. With 3 bases clipped from V and 6 bases from J, the junction kept 2 bases outside the gene matches. The CDR3 sequence is 14 residues long. CDR3 sequence reads: CASSETSGFNEQFF. CDR3 in DNA: TGTGCCAGCAGTGAGACTAGCGGGTTCAATGAGCAGTTCTTC.

The chain employs TRBV27 and TRBJ1-6; TRBD1 might be the D (5 bases). CDR1 is MNHEY and CDR2 is SMNVEV in the germline V gene (reference sequence). Trimming stripped 3 bases from V and 7 bases from J, with 13 bases between. This CDR3 spans 15 amino acids. CDR3 in amino acids: CASSLEGTRNSPLHF. The DNA of the CDR3 is TGTGCCAGCAGTTTGGAGGGGACTCGAAATTCACCCCTCCACTTT.

This clone was recorded once. The rearrangement joins TRBV11-1 to TRBJ2-1; 10 bases are shared with TRBD2. The junction had 17 bases not matched to a gene; V was cut back by 5 bases and J by 4 bases. CDR1 is SGHAT, CDR2 FQDESV, per germline (reference sequence). The CDR3 loop spans 19 amino acids. CDR3: CASSPSGGAGGRPYNEQFF. The CDR3 bases are TGTGCCAGCAGCCCTAGCGGGGGAGCTGGCGGGCGACCATACAATGAGCAGTTCTTC.

This clone was observed a handful of times. V usage is TRBV29-1 and J usage is TRBJ2-7; D is perhaps TRBD2 (5 bases). The CDR3 covers 13 residues. Germline V lookup: CDR1 SQVTM, CDR2 ANQGSEA. V was pared by 4 bases and J by 2 bases, with 12 bases between. The DNA for the CDR3 is TGCAGCGTTGTCCGGGGAAACACCTACGAGCAGTACTTC. Translating it yields CSVVRGNTYEQYF.

CDR3 DNA: TGTGCCAGCAGCTTGGGGGGGACAGGTGATGAAAAACTGTTTTTT. It codes for CASSLGGTGDEKLFF. V gene TRBV5-5 combines with J gene TRBJ1-4; 8 positions match TRBD1. Germline CDR1 is SGHKS and CDR2 is YYEKEE (reference sequence). V dropped 0 bases and J dropped 6; count of bases not matched to a gene: 4. The length of the CDR3 is 15 residues.

This chain connects TRBV7-9 to TRBJ1-2; D may be TRBD1 (5 bases). CDR1 is SEHNR, CDR2 FQNEAQ, per germline (reference sequence). Between the trimmed V and J ends, which lost 5 bases and 2 bases, there was a span of 18 bases. The CDR3 covers 16 residues. The CDR3 is CASSHLAGGPNYGYTF. CDR3 DNA sequence: TGTGCCAGCAGCCATTTGGCGGGGGGTCCCAACTATGGCTACACCTTC. The variable domain in full, with the rest retrieved from reference TRBV7-9 and TRBJ1-2, is DTGVSQNPRHKITKRGQNVTFRCDPISEHNRLYWYRQTLGQGPEFLTYFQNEAQLEKSRLLSDRFSAERPKGSFSTLEIQRTEQGDSAMYLCASSHLAGGPNYGYTFGSGTRLTVV.

The sample holds one count of this clone. The V gene is TRBV15, the J gene TRBJ2-7; the match to TRBD2 covers 11 bases. Germline-derived CDR1 and CDR2 are LNHNV and YYDKDF (reference sequence). This CDR3 has 15 amino acids. After removal of 5 bases from V and 0 bases from J, the junction contained 3 bases not matched to a gene. DNA for the CDR3: TGTGCCACCAGCGGCCTAGCGGGGGGCTCCTACGAGCAGTACTTC. This gives the protein CATSGLAGGSYEQYF.

This clone was seen only once. The chain has TRBV10-3 and TRBJ2-7, with D perhaps being TRBD1 or TRBD2 (6 bases each). The CDR3 loop spans 14 amino acids. V was trimmed by 6 bases and J by 5 bases, leaving 17 bases between them. Looked up from germline, CDR1 is ENHRY and CDR2 is SYGVKD. CDR3 in amino acids: CAIRDQQGGDEQYF. DNA for the CDR3: TGTGCCATCAGGGACCAACAGGGAGGCGACGAGCAGTACTTC.